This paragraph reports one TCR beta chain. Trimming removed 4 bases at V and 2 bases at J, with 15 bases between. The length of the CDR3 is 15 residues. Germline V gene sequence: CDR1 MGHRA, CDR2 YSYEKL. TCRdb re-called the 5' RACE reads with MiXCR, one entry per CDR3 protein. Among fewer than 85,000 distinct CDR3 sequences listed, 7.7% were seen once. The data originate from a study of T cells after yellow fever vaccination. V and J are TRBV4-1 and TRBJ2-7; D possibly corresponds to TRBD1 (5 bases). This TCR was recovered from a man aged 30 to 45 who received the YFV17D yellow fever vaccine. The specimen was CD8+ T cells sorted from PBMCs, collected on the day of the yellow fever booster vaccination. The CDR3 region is CASSRILAGTYEQYF. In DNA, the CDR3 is TGCGCCAGCAGCCGAATCTTGGCAGGGACCTACGAGCAGTACTTC.